The clone carrying this TCR beta chain was observed many times. These data belong to a study of T cells in Graves' hyperthyroidism and ophthalmopathy. Researchers amplified the TCR beta CDR3 regions from RNA transcripts. During a first-round RT-PCR of the TCR CDR3, the HTBI primer set was used. TCRdb called the multiplex PCR reads again in MiXCR, with one record for every CDR3 protein. The table records 500,000 or so distinct CDR3 sequences, more than 15% of them present only once. This CDR3 is built from 15 residues. Germline CDR1 reads MDHEN; CDR2 reads SYDVKM. V was clipped by 0 bases and J by 7 bases, with 13 bases between them. Ophthalmopathy patients had Clinical Activity Score at least 3, NOSPECS grade at least 4, duration under 3 months.

The TCR sequence derives from a woman aged 25 to 39 with Graves' ophthalmopathy. What was sequenced was blood. The gene calls are TRBV28 and TRBJ2-4; D is tentatively TRBD1 or TRBD2 (5 bases each). The CDR3 protein is CASSLWGTYWNIQYF. In nucleotides, the CDR3 is TGTGCCAGCAGTTTATGGGGGACGTATTGGAACATTCAGTACTTC.